This T cell receptor beta chain was retrieved from a study of radiation and T cells in renal cell carcinoma. About the research overall: Nephrectomy followed 15 Gy stereotactic body radiation by 4 weeks. Study-level points and caveats: Baseline intratumoral clonotype presence is unknown without pretreatment biopsies.

The data were produced by immunoSEQ multiplex PCR, yet TCRdb's version contains in-frame clones alone and is incomplete. This table has 150,000 or so clones, around nine tenths appearing once. In regard to this clone: No antigen is known for it.

The CDR3 consists of 16 residues. CDR1 SGHKS and CDR2 YYEKEE come from the germline V gene (reference sequence). V dropped 7 bases and J dropped 0 bases, with 18 bases sitting between them. Time point here: baseline pretreatment blood. The treatment here: 15 Gy SBRT to primary tumor, nephrectomy 4 weeks later. The chain employs TRBV5-5 and TRBJ2-3, with D perhaps TRBD1 or TRBD2 (7 bases each). This receptor was taken from a woman aged 45 to 65 with renal cell carcinoma. The specimen was blood, collected from a patient whose treatment included radiotherapy and nephrectomy. The CDR3 nucleotides read TGTGCCAGCGGATGGCAGGGGGGGATTAGCACAGATACGCAGTATTTT. It specifies CASGWQGGISTDTQYF.